This entry lists 14 T cell receptor beta chains sequenced from one sample in a study of blood T cells in healthy people across ages. Then a second PCR, running about 6 to 11 cycles, was carried out with a sample-barcoded 5' primer and a J-beta primer mix. TCRdb reprocessed the 5' RACE reads via MiXCR and lists one record per CDR3 protein. The profile shows about 970,000 distinct CDR3 sequences, about 53% of them singletons. The sequencing input was blood. These receptor sequences come from an older woman in good health.

This clonotype was counted between two and nine times. This rearrangement joins TRBV29-1 to TRBJ2-1, with TRBD2 matching 8 bases. This CDR3 is built from 16 residues. Germline V gives CDR1 SQVTM, CDR2 ANQGSEA. V lost 7 bases to trimming and J lost 2 bases; unmatched junction nucleotides: 13. DNA of the CDR3: TGCAGCGCCCCGAAAGGCAGCGGGGGAACCTACAATGAGCAGTTCTTC. Its translation is CSAPKGSGGTYNEQFF.

The chain employs TRBV2 and TRBJ2-1, with D unclear. Trimming removed 1 base from V and 12 bases from J, with 7 bases in between. Germline values: CDR1 SNHLY, CDR2 FYNNEI. This CDR3 region has 11 residues. The CDR3 nucleotides are TGTGCCAGCAGTGAAGGGGCGCCGCAGTTCTTC. It codes for CASSEGAPQFF. Full variable domain (missing parts from reference TRBV2 and TRBJ2-1): EPEVTQTPSHQVTQMGQEVILRCVPISNHLYFYWYRQILGQKVEFLVSFYNNEISEKSEIFDDQFSVERPDGSNFTLKIRSTKLEDSAMYFCASSEGAPQFFGPGTRLTVL.

This clonotype was found a few times. This rearrangement joins TRBV4-2 to TRBJ1-5; possibly TRBD1 for D (5 bases). Trimming left V 4 bases short and J 5 bases short, with 9 bases between. The CDR3 has 13 residues. Germline lookup yields CDR1 LGHNA and CDR2 YNFKEQ. The CDR3 loop reads CASSPDSHQPQHF. DNA of the CDR3: TGTGCCAGCAGCCCAGACAGCCATCAGCCCCAGCATTTT.

This clonotype has just one count. The rearrangement links TRBV13 to TRBJ2-5; TRBD2 matches at 13 bases. Germline V lookup: CDR1 PRHDT, CDR2 FYEKMQ (reference sequence). The CDR3 has 15 amino acids. The J segment lost 13 bases and the V segment lost 6 bases, leaving 14 bases of the junction unmatched. DNA of the CDR3: TGTGCCAGCAGACCATCCGGGACTAGCGGGGTTGGGAGGTACTTC. It yields the protein CASRPSGTSGVGRYF.

This chain links TRBV5-6 with TRBJ2-5; D might be TRBD2 (5 bases). The last part of the DNA fits TRBJ2-4 better; the J call may be wrong. Per the germline V gene, CDR1 is SGHDT and CDR2 is YYEEEE. CDR3 length: 15 amino acids. Here the CDR3 reads CASSPLRGSKNIQYF. For the CDR3, the DNA is TGTGCCAGCAGCCCCCTCCGCGGGTCCAAAAACATTCAGTACTTC.

This clonotype came up many times. The chain employs TRBV29-1 and TRBJ2-5; D call uncertain. The CDR3 loop spans 13 amino acids. Germline V CDR1 and CDR2: SQVTM, ANQGSEA. The V end was cut by 1 base, the J end by 4 bases, with 10 bases between. DNA of the CDR3: TGCAGCGTTGAAGGGGGTTCCCGAGAGACCCAGTACTTC. Translated: CSVEGGSRETQYF.

The CDR3 region is CSARYGNMNTEAFF. The CDR3 DNA is TGCAGTGCTAGATATGGGAACATGAACACTGAAGCTTTCTTT. The chain joins TRBV20-1 to TRBJ1-1; the D is unclear. The CDR3 covers 14 residues. Trimming left V 2 bases short and J 0 bases short, with 10 bases between. Germline lookup yields CDR1 DFQATT and CDR2 SNEGSKA (reference sequence).

The J gene is TRBJ2-7, the V gene TRBV10-3, with TRBD1 matching over 9 bases. V shed 5 bases, J shed 3 bases, and the junction held 8 bases outside the gene matches. The germline gives CDR1 ENHRY, CDR2 SYGVKD. The CDR3 length is 15 residues. CDR3 sequence (DNA): TGTGCCATCAGTCCAAGACAGGGGGTGAACTACGAGCAGTACTTC. Amino acid sequence: CAISPRQGVNYEQYF.

About this clonotype itself: Sequence at one end of the junction differs from germline and may be a read error. The chain couples TRBV6-2 or TRBV6-3 to TRBJ2-7, with D possibly matching TRBD2 (5 bases). The CDR3 loop spans 13 amino acids. Per germline, CDR1 MNHEY and CDR2 SVGEGT. Here the CDR3 reads CAGSPRGYYEQYF. The DNA of the CDR3 is TGTGCCGGCAGCCCCCGGGGTTACTACGAGCAGTACTTC.

V and J are TRBV3-1 and TRBJ2-7; 9 positions match TRBD2. V gave up 1 base and J gave up 0 bases; unmatched junction bases: 4. CDR1 and CDR2 (germline): LGHDT, YNNKEL (reference sequence). The CDR3 has 16 amino acids. The CDR3 nucleotides are TGTGCCAGCAGCCAAGGGAGACTAGCGGACTCCTACGAGCAGTACTTC. Translation gives CASSQGRLADSYEQYF.

The genes are TRBV7-9 and TRBJ2-4; TRBD2 matches 10 bases. The end of the DNA fits TRBJ2-5 better, so the J call may be wrong. Germline CDR1 reads SEHNR; CDR2 reads FQNEAQ (reference sequence). CDR3 length: 17 residues. The CDR3 loop is CASTPPNLAGEEETQYF. The CDR3, as DNA: TGTGCCAGCACCCCGCCCAATCTAGCGGGAGAAGAGGAGACCCAGTACTTC.

Remarks on this clonotype: Relative to the germline gene, one junction end is altered; a read error may explain this. This sequence joins TRBV7-8 and TRBJ1-1; no clear D gene. Germline V CDR1 and CDR2: SGHVS, FQNEAQ. The CDR3 sequence is 15 residues long. Here the CDR3 DNA reads TGTGCCAGCAGCCTTCTCAAGACGGGGAACACTGGAGCTTTCTTT. Protein: CASSLLKTGNTGAFF.

This chain joins TRBV16 and TRBJ2-7, with no clear D. The V gene's germline CDR1 is KGHSY and CDR2 FQNENV. The V end lost 1 base, the J end lost 4 bases, and 11 bases lay between the germline ends. This CDR3 comprises 14 residues. DNA for the CDR3: TGTGCCAGCAGCCAATGGCAGGAATCATACGAGCAGTACTTC. Translation gives CASSQWQESYEQYF.

This clonotype was seen more than once but under ten times. This chain joins TRBV7-2 and TRBJ2-7; 9 bases line up with TRBD2. V dropped 5 bases and J dropped 0; count of bases not matched to a gene: 8. Germline V lookup: CDR1 SGHTA, CDR2 FQGNSA. The length of the CDR3 is 16 residues. The CDR3 is CASSPRVSGSSYEQYF. The CDR3 DNA reads as TGTGCCAGCAGCCCCCGGGTTAGCGGGAGCTCCTACGAGCAGTACTTC.